This entry lists 4 T cell receptor beta chains sequenced from one sample in a study of early T cells in non-severe SARS-CoV-2 infection. TCRdb used MiXCR to reprocess the 5' RACE reads, holding one entry per CDR3 protein. The data show 75,000 to 80,000 distinct CDR3 sequences, around 15% seen once. The sequenced material came from whole blood. The receptors were gathered from an adult who was a healthcare worker with PCR-confirmed SARS-CoV-2 infection or an uninfected control (not recorded which).

This clonotype has just a few counts. V gene TRBV5-4 combines with J gene TRBJ2-5; 9 positions match TRBD2. Germline V gives CDR1 SGHNT, CDR2 YYREEE (reference sequence). This CDR3 has 17 residues. The trim removed 4 bases at V and 0 bases at J, leaving 10 bases unmatched. CDR3 coding DNA: TGTGCCAGCAGCCTGTCAAGGTCTAGCGGGGACCAAGAGACCCAGTACTTC. It is translated as CASSLSRSSGDQETQYF.

The rearrangement uses TRBV29-1 and TRBJ1-1; 7 nucleotides agree with TRBD1. V dropped 6 bases and J dropped 5; count of bases not matched to a gene: 9. Per the germline V gene, CDR1 is SQVTM and CDR2 is ANQGSEA. This CDR3 has 13 amino acids. The CDR3 nucleotides are TGCAGCGTAGATACAGGGGTTGGAACTGAAGCTTTCTTT. Protein product: CSVDTGVGTEAFF.

This clonotype came up many times. The chain joins TRBV7-2 to TRBJ1-1; 7 bases are shared with TRBD1. The CDR3 runs to 14 residues. Germline CDR1 reads SGHTA; CDR2 reads FQGNSA. Losses at the gene ends were 3 bases for V and 5 bases for J; bases not matched to a gene: 6. The CDR3: CASSFERQGTEAFF. In nucleotides, the CDR3 is TGTGCCAGCAGCTTCGAACGACAGGGAACTGAAGCTTTCTTT.

The J gene is TRBJ2-3, the V gene TRBV11-1; 8 bases line up with TRBD1. The germline V gene encodes CDR1 SGHAT and CDR2 FQDESV (reference sequence). The CDR3 totals 16 residues. With V trimmed by 4 bases and J by 0 bases, 6 bases remained unmatched. The CDR3 nucleotides are TGTGCCAGCAGCTCCGGACAGGGAAAGAGCACAGATACGCAGTATTTT. Its translation: CASSSGQGKSTDTQYF.